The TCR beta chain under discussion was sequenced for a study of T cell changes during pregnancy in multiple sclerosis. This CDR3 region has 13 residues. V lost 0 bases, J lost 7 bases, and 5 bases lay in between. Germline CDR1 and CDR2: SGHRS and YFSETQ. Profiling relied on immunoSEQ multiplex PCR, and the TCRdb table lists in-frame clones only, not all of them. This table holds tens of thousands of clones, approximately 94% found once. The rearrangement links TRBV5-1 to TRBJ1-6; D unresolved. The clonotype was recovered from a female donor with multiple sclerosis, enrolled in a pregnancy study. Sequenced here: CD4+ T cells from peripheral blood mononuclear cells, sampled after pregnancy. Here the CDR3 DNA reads TGCGCCAGCAGCTTGGTGGAGAATTCACCCCTCCACTTT. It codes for CASSLVENSPLHF.